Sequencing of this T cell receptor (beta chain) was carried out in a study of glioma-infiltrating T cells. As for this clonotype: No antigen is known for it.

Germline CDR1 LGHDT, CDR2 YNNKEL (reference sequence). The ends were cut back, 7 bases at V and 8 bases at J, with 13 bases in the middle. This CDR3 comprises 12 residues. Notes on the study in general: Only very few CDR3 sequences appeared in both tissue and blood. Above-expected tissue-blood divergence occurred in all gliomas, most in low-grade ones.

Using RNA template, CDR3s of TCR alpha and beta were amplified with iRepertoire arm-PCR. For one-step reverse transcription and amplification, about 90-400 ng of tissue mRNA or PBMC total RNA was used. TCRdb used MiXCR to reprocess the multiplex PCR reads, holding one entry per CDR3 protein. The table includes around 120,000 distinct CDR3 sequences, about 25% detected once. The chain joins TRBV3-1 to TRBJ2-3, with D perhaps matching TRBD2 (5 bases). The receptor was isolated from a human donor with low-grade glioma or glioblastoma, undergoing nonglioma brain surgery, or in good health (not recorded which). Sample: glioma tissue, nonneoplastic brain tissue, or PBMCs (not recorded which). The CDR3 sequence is CASISLEGTQYF. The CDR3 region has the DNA TGTGCCAGCATTTCTCTAGAGGGTACGCAGTATTTT.